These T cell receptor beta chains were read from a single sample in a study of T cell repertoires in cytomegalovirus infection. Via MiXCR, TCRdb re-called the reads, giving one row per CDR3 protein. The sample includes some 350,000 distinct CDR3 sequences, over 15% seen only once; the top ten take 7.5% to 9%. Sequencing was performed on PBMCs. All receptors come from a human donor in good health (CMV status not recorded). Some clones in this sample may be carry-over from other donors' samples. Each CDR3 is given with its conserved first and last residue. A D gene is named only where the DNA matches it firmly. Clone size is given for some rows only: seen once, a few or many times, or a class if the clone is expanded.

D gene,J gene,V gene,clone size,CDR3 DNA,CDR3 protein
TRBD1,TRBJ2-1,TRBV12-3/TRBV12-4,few,TGTGCCAGCAGTTCCGGGACAGGGGGCGGTGAGCAGTTCTTC,CASSSGTGGGEQFF
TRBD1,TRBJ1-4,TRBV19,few,TGTGCCAGTAGCCCTCGGACAGGGTCGGAGGAAAAACTGTTTTTT,CASSPRTGSEEKLFF
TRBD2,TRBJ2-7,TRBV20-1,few,TGCAGTGCTAGTGAAGCGGGACTGATCTACGAGCAGTACTTC,CSASEAGLIYEQYF
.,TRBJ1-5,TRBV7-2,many,TGTGCCAGCAGCGACGGGGGACGTCAGCCCCAGCATTTT,CASSDGGRQPQHF
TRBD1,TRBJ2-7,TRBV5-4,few,TGTGCCAGCAGCCCGACGACAGGGACGGGCGAGCAGTACTTC,CASSPTTGTGEQYF
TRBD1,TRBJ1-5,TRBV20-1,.,TGCAGTGCTAGAGATACCAGGGGGGAGAGCAATCAGCATTTT,CSARDTRGESNQHF
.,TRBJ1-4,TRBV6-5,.,TGTGCCAGCAGTTACTTGGGGACGGGTGAAAAACTGTTTTTT,CASSYLGTGEKLFF
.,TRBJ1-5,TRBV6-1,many,TGTGCCAGCAGTCTGAGACAGCGCAATCAGCCCCAGCATTTT,CASSLRQRNQPQHF
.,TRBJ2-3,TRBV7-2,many,TGTGCCAGCAGCCCAGGGGCTAGCCGCAGAGATACGCAGTATTTT,CASSPGASRRDTQYF
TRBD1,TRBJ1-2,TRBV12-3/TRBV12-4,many,TGTGCCAGCAGTTTTGGTAGGGGACAGAACTATGGCTACACCTTC,CASSFGRGQNYGYTF
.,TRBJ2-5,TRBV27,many,TGTGCCAGCACACACCACAGGCCCCGGGGGACCCAGTACTTC,CASTHHRPRGTQYF
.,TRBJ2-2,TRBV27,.,TGTGCCAGCGGAGGGGGCACCGGGGAGCTGTTTTTT,CASGGGTGELFF
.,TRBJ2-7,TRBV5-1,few,TGCGCCAGCAGATCGGACGGGTACGAGCAGTACTTC,CASRSDGYEQYF
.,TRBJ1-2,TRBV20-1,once,TGCAGTGCTAGAGATTGGGGGGGGGGGTACTATGGCTACACCTTC,CSARDWGGGYYGYTF
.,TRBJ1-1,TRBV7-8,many,TGTGCCAGCAGCTTAGAAGCTGAAGCTTTCTTT,CASSLEAEAFF
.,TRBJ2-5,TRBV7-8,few,TGTGCCAGCAGCTACCAAACAGGAGGGGAGACCCAGTACTTC,CASSYQTGGETQYF
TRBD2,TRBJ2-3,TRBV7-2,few,TGTGCCAGCAGCCCGTGGACTAGTTTAATGGCAACGCAGTATTTT,CASSPWTSLMATQYF
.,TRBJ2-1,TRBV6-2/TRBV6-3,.,TGTGCCAGCGGCAGGGGGGGGTACAATGAGCAGTTCTTC,CASGRGGYNEQFF
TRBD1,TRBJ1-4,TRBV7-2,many,TGTGCCAGCAGCCCCAGACAGGGGGCTAATGAAAAACTGTTTTTT,CASSPRQGANEKLFF
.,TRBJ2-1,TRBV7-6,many,TGTGCCAGCAGCTTAGGTTTGGATAGTCTGGTCTTC,CASSLGLDSLVF
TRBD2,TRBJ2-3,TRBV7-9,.,TGTGCCAGCGGCCCTAGCGGGGGCACAGATACGCAGTATTTT,CASGPSGGTDTQYF
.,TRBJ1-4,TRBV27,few,TGTGCCAGCAGTTTAGCCGGGGGGGCAACTAATGAAAAACTGTTTTTT,CASSLAGGATNEKLFF
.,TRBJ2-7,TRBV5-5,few,TGTGCCAGCAGCTTCCGACAGCCAGCGGCTTCGATCTCCTACGAGCAGTACTTC,CASSFRQPAASISYEQYF
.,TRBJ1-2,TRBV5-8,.,TGTGCCAGCAGCGTCGGGGGTGGGGAGAAACATGGCTACACCTTC,CASSVGGGEKHGYTF
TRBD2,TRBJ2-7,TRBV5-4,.,TGTGCCAGCAGCGAAGGACTAGCCGGAGGAGAGCAGTACTTC,CASSEGLAGGEQYF
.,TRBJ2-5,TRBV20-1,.,TGCAGTGCTACGCGGAGGGGGAGAGGGGAGACCCAGTACTTC,CSATRRGRGETQYF
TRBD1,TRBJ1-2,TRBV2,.,TGTGCCAGCAGTGACCCGGACAGGAACTATGGCTACACCTTC,CASSDPDRNYGYTF
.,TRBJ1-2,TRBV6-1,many,TGTGCCAGCAGTGAAGACCTTGCCGTCTATGGCTACACCTTC,CASSEDLAVYGYTF
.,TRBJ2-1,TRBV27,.,TGTGCCAGCAGTCCCACGGGACTTTTCCCCGGTGTGTTCTTC,CASSPTGLFPGVFF
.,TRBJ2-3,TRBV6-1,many,TGTGCCAGCAGGAGGGCCGGGGAAGATACGCAGTATTTT,CASRRAGEDTQYF
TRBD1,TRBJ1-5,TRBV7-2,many,TGTGCCAGCAGCTTGCGACCGGGACAGGGGCAGCCCCAGCATTTT,CASSLRPGQGQPQHF
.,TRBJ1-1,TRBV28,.,TGTGCCAGCACAAGTCCCGGGGGGGGGCTAGGCACTGAAGCTTTCTTT,CASTSPGGGLGTEAFF
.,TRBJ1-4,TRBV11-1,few,TGTGCCAGCAGCTTTGGAACGGAGGATGAAAAACTGTTTTTT,CASSFGTEDEKLFF
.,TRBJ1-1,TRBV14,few,TGTGCCAGCAGCCAAGTATGGGGGCCGAACACTGAAGCTTTCTTT,CASSQVWGPNTEAFF
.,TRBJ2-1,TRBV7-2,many,TGTGCCAGCAGCTTAGATCGGGGTGCCTACAATGAGCAGTTCTTC,CASSLDRGAYNEQFF
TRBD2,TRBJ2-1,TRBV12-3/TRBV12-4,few,TGTGCCAGCAGGCGACTCGCGGGACTAGCGGGAGTTGGCTCCTACAATGAGCAGTTCTTC,CASRRLAGLAGVGSYNEQFF
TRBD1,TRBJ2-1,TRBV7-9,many,TGTGCCAGCAGCCTCGACAACAGGGGGCATGAGCAGTTCTTC,CASSLDNRGHEQFF
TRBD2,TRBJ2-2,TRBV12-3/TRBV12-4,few,TGTGCCAGCAGTTTTCAGGGAGGGAGCACCGGGGAGCTGTTTTTT,CASSFQGGSTGELFF
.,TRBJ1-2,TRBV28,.,TGTGCCAGCAGTCCGGACGGGAATTTTAACTATGGCTACACCTTC,CASSPDGNFNYGYTF
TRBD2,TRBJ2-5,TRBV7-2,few,TGTGCCAGCAGCTTAGCGCTAAGGGCTAGCGGGAGGGGAGAGACCCAGTACTTC,CASSLALRASGRGETQYF
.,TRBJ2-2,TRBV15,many,TGTGCCACCAGCAGAGATCGCCTAGTAGCCGGGGAGCTGTTTTTT,CATSRDRLVAGELFF
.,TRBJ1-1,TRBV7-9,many,TGTGCCAGCAGCTTTCAGGGCGGGGGCACTGAAGCTTTCTTT,CASSFQGGGTEAFF
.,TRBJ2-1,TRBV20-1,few,TGCAGTGCTAGGGACCATCACTCCTACAATGAGCAGTTCTTC,CSARDHHSYNEQFF
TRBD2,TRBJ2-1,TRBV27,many,TGTGCCAGCAGTCCAGGCCGTCTAGCGGGGGGGCAAGAGCAGTTCTTC,CASSPGRLAGGQEQFF
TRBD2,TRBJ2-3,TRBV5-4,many,TGTGCCAGCAGCCCTAGCGGAGGGGAGATAGATACGCAGTATTTT,CASSPSGGEIDTQYF
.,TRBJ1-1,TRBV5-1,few,TGCGCCAGCGGACGGGTGGACACTGAAGCTTTCTTT,CASGRVDTEAFF
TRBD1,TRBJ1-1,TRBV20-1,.,TGCAGTCCGGGACAGCTTTCCTTCCAGAACACTGAAGCTTTCTTT,CSPGQLSFQNTEAFF
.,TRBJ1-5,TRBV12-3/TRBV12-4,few,TGTGCCAGCAGTTACAGGGACAATCAGCCCCAGCATTTT,CASSYRDNQPQHF
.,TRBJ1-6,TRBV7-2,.,TGTGCCAGCAGCTTAGATGGGGCGGGGGGACCCCTCCACTTT,CASSLDGAGGPLHF
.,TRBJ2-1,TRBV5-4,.,TGTGCCAGCAGCTTGGATTTGACCAACAATGAGCAGTTCTTC,CASSLDLTNNEQFF
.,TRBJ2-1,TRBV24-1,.,TGTGCCGCGACATCGGGCCTCTACAATGAGCAGTTCTTC,CAATSGLYNEQFF
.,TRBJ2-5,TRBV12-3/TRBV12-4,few,TGTGCCAGCAGTCTCCGACCAATCGTACAAGAGACCCAGTACTTC,CASSLRPIVQETQYF
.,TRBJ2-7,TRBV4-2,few,TGTGCCAGCAGCCAAGCGGACTCACAGCACGAGCAGTACTTC,CASSQADSQHEQYF
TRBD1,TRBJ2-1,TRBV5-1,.,TGCGCCAGCAGCTCGCCGACAGGGGGTAATGAGCAGTTCTTC,CASSSPTGGNEQFF
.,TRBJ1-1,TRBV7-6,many,TGTGCCAGCAGCTTAAAGGCCGGCCCAACGAACACTGAAGCTTTCTTT,CASSLKAGPTNTEAFF
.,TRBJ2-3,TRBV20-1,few,TGCAGTGCTAGGGTGGGGCCCGGGGGCCCAGATACGCAGTATTTT,CSARVGPGGPDTQYF